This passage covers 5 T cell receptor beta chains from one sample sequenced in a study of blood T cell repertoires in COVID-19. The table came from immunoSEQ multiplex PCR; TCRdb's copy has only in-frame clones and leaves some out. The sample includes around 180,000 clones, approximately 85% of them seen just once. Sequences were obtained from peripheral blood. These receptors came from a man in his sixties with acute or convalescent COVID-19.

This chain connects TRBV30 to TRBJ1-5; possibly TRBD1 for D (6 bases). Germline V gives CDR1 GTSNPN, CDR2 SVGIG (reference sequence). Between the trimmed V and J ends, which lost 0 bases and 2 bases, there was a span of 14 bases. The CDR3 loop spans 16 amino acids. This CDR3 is CAWSVGGVLGNQPQHF. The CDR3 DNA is TGTGCCTGGAGTGTAGGGGGGGTGTTGGGCAATCAGCCCCAGCATTTT.

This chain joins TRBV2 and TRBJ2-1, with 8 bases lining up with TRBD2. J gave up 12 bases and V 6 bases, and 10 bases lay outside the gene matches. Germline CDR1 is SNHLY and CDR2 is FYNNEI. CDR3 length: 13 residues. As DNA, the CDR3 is TGTGCCAGCAGGGTAGCGGGACCGTCTTGGCAGTTCTTC. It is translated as CASRVAGPSWQFF.

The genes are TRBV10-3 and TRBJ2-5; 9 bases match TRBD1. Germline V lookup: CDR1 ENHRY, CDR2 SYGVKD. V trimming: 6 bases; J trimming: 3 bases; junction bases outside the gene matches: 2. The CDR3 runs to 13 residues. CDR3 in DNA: TGTGCCATCAGCCGGGACAGGGAAGAGACCCAGTACTTC. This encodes CAISRDREETQYF.

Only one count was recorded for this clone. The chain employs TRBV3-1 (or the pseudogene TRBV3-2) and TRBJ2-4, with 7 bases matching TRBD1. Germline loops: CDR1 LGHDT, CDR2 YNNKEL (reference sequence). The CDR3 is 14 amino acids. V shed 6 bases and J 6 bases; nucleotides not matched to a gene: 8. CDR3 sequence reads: CASRSPGQLNIQYF. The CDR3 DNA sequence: TGTGCCAGCAGATCACCGGGACAGTTAAACATTCAGTACTTC.

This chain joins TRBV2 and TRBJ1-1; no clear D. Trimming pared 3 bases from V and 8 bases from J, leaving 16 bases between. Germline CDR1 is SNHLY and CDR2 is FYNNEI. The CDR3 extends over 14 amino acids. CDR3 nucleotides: TGTGCCAGCAGTGAGCTGGGAGCCGGTGGAGAAGCTTTCTTT. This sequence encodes CASSELGAGGEAFF.